A single sample is the source of the 12 T cell receptor beta chains below, sequenced in a study of blood T cell repertoires in COVID-19. The assay was immunoSEQ multiplex PCR, and TCRdb's table has in-frame clones only and misses some. This sample carries around 110,000 clones, 70% to 75% of them seen once, and the ten largest clones take about 0.85%. The material sequenced was peripheral blood. These receptors originate from a human donor with acute or convalescent COVID-19. The donor label of this sample is uncertain.

The chain joins TRBV28 to TRBJ1-2; the D gene is possibly TRBD1 (5 bases). This CDR3 region has 14 residues. Germline assignment: CDR1 MDHEN and CDR2 SYDVKM. Trimming removed 3 bases from V and 4 bases from J, with 12 bases in between. CDR3 loop: CASSFGPGVYGYTF. The DNA for the CDR3 is TGTGCCAGCAGTTTCGGGCCGGGGGTCTATGGCTACACCTTC.

This clone was detected ten times or more. The gene calls are TRBV6-5 and TRBJ1-4, with TRBD1 as a possible D gene (6 bases). Germline assignment: CDR1 MNHEY and CDR2 SVGAGI. With 0 bases removed from V and 6 bases from J, the gap between germline ends came to 8 bases. This CDR3 comprises 14 residues. The CDR3 sequence: CASSYSGAHEKLFF. Here the CDR3 DNA reads TGTGCCAGCAGTTACTCGGGGGCGCATGAAAAACTGTTTTTT.

This clone was counted many times. The rearrangement joins TRBV9 to TRBJ1-3; D gene ambiguous. This CDR3 is built from 15 residues. The V gene lost 4 bases and the J gene lost 0 bases, with 11 bases spanning the gap. Germline CDR1 SGDLS, CDR2 YYNGEE. The CDR3 is CASSPASGSGNTIYF. DNA of the CDR3: TGTGCCAGCAGCCCCGCCTCCGGCTCTGGAAACACCATATATTTT.

The rearrangement uses TRBV7-6 and TRBJ1-3, with D tentatively TRBD1 (5 bases). Germline values: CDR1 SGHVS, CDR2 FNYEAQ. The V and J ends lost 1 base and 4 bases respectively, with 17 bases between them. The CDR3 length is 17 residues. CDR3 bases: TGTGCCAGCAGCTTAGGGGCCCCAGGGTCTTGGGGAAACACCATATATTTT. Amino acid sequence: CASSLGAPGSWGNTIYF.

The chain combines TRBV23-1 with TRBJ1-2; 8 positions match TRBD1. TRBV23-1 qualifies as an ORF whose function is uncertain. The CDR3 runs 16 residues. The V segment lost 2 bases and the J segment 0 bases; nucleotides outside the gene matches: 5. CDR3 sequence: CASSQTDREANYGYTF. CDR3 bases: TGCGCCAGCAGTCAAACGGACAGGGAGGCTAACTATGGCTACACCTTC.

V usage is TRBV7-3 and J usage is TRBJ2-5; 7 bases line up with TRBD1. The trim removed 4 bases at V and 4 bases at J, leaving 9 bases unmatched. This CDR3 contains 15 residues. Germline V gene data show CDR1 as SGHTA and CDR2 as FQGTGA. CDR3 sequence: CASSSLGQDGETQYF. DNA for the CDR3: TGTGCCAGCAGCTCCCTAGGACAGGACGGAGAGACCCAGTACTTC.

The gene calls are TRBV28 and TRBJ2-4; 8 bases map to TRBD2. The junction had 13 bases not matched to a gene; V was cut back by 8 bases and J by 7 bases. The CDR3 consists of 15 residues. Germline CDR1 MDHEN, CDR2 SYDVKM. The CDR3 sequence is CASHTRGGRDNIQYF. The CDR3 coding sequence is TGTGCCAGCCATACCCGGGGGGGCCGGGACAACATTCAGTACTTC.

The V gene is TRBV24-1, the J gene TRBJ2-3; perhaps TRBD1 as D (6 bases). CDR3 length: 16 amino acids. The germline V gene encodes CDR1 KGHDR and CDR2 SFDVKD. Trimming pared 3 bases from V and 1 base from J, leaving 13 bases between. The CDR3 DNA reads TGTGCCACCAGTGATACGACAGGCAGAGGCACAGATACGCAGTATTTT. Translating gives CATSDTTGRGTDTQYF.

The genes are TRBV20-1 and TRBJ1-1, with 7 bases aligning to TRBD1. J gave up 4 bases and V 3 bases, and 8 bases lay outside the gene matches. Germline CDR1 is DFQATT and CDR2 is SNEGSKA (reference sequence). The CDR3 is made up of 14 amino acids. The CDR3 here is CSASIQGSSTEAFF. CDR3 sequence (DNA): TGCAGTGCTAGTATACAGGGGAGCAGCACTGAAGCTTTCTTT.

This clone has just a few counts. The rearrangement joins TRBV27 to TRBJ1-6; D uncertain. The CDR3 length is 13 residues. Deletions cut 3 bases from V and 9 bases from J, with 9 bases between. Germline values: CDR1 MNHEY, CDR2 SMNVEV (reference sequence). The CDR3 region has the DNA TGTGCCAGCAGTTTTTATCTTTCTTCACCCCTCCACTTT. Amino acid sequence: CASSFYLSSPLHF.

The DNA for the CDR3 is TGCGCCAGCAGTGAGACCCCCCAGGATGGCTACACCTTC. Amino acid sequence: CASSETPQDGYTF. This rearrangement joins TRBV10-2 to TRBJ1-2; the D is unclear. This CDR3 region has 13 residues. Germline V gene lookup returns CDR1 WSHSY and CDR2 SAAADI. The V gene lost 2 bases and the J gene lost 6 bases, with 10 bases spanning the gap.

This clone was seen more than once but under ten times. The chain is built from TRBV10-2 and TRBJ1-6; TRBD1 matches 7 bases. There are 13 residues in the CDR3. Germline CDR1 and CDR2: WSHSY and SAAADI. V was clipped by 10 bases and J by 8 bases; unmatched bases: 8. CDR3 DNA: TGCGCCACACACCCCAGGGGGGATTCACCCCTCCACTTT. Translating it yields CATHPRGDSPLHF.